Presented here are 19 T cell receptor beta chains from one specimen sequenced in a study of blood T cell repertoires in COVID-19. TCRdb's table, derived via immunoSEQ multiplex PCR, lists solely in-frame clones and lacks some. The table includes fewer than 250,000 clones, around nine tenths detected once. Sample: peripheral blood. Receptors originate from a man aged 30 to 45 with acute or convalescent COVID-19.

V gene TRBV27 combines with J gene TRBJ1-2; the D is unclear. CDR1 MNHEY and CDR2 SMNVEV come from the germline V gene (reference sequence). Trimming took off 6 bases at V and 4 bases at J, with 15 bases between the two ends. CDR3 length: 14 residues. CDR3 sequence (DNA): TGTGCCAGCAGGTCTTCTCCTCTAACCTATGGCTACACCTTC. Encoded protein: CASRSSPLTYGYTF.

This rearrangement joins TRBV12-2 to TRBJ1-1. TRBV12-2 is assigned pseudogene status. CDR3 size: 14 residues. The CDR3 loop reads CASRLNGKNTEAFF. The CDR3 coding sequence is TGTGCAAGTCGCTTAAACGGGAAGAACACTGAAGCTTTCTTT.

The gene calls are TRBV29-1 and TRBJ2-3, with TRBD1 as a possible D gene (5 bases). The V and J ends lost 1 base and 6 bases respectively, with 23 bases between them. This CDR3 comprises 17 residues. Per the germline V gene, CDR1 is SQVTM and CDR2 is ANQGSEA. CDR3 protein: CSVEVPPGLGSGDTQYF. In nucleotides, the CDR3 is TGCAGCGTTGAAGTCCCCCCCGGGCTAGGGTCAGGGGATACGCAGTATTTT.

This chain uses TRBV30 with TRBJ2-7; no clear D. Germline V gene data show CDR1 as GTSNPN and CDR2 as SVGIG (reference sequence). V was pared by 1 base and J by 2 bases, with 9 bases between. The CDR3 is 13 amino acids. CDR3 DNA: TGTGCCTGGAGTGGAGGAACTCCCTACGAGCAGTACTTC. It translates to CAWSGGTPYEQYF.

J is TRBJ1-5 and V is TRBV12-3 or TRBV12-4; D call uncertain. V gave up 2 bases and J gave up 2 bases, with 4 bases separating them. The CDR3 is 13 amino acids. The CDR3 region has the DNA TGTGCCAGCAGTTTATCGGGCAATCAGCCCCAGCATTTT. Residues: CASSLSGNQPQHF.

The V call is TRBV5-1, the J call TRBJ2-2, with TRBD1 as a possible D gene (6 bases). The V and J ends lost 5 bases and 6 bases respectively, with 11 bases between them. This CDR3 contains 13 residues. CDR1 and CDR2 from the germline V gene are SGHRS and YFSETQ. CDR3 loop: CASSPTGSGELFF. CDR3 coding DNA: TGCGCCAGCAGTCCAACAGGGTCCGGGGAGCTGTTTTTT. The variable domain in full, completed from reference TRBV5-1 and TRBJ2-2, reads KAGVTQTPRYLIKTRGQQVTLSCSPISGHRSVSWYQQTPGQGLQFLFEYFSETQRNKGNFPGRFSGRQFSNSRSEMNVSTLELGDSALYLCASSPTGSGELFFGEGSRLTVL.

This chain connects TRBV7-2 to TRBJ2-2; D call uncertain. V was shortened by 2 bases and J by 2 bases, with 6 bases between the two germline ends. The CDR3 spans 14 residues. The germline V gene has CDR1 SGHTA and CDR2 FQGNSA. The CDR3 reads CASSLLLNTGELFF. CDR3 nucleotide sequence: TGTGCCAGCAGCTTATTACTAAACACCGGGGAGCTGTTTTTT.

V gene TRBV28 combines with J gene TRBJ1-2; 8 positions agree with TRBD1. In germline, CDR1 is MDHEN, CDR2 SYDVKM. V shed 6 bases, J shed 5 bases, and the junction held 5 bases outside the gene matches. This CDR3 is built from 13 residues. The CDR3 bases are TGTGCCAGCAGATACAGGGGGAGGTATGGCTACACCTTC. Its translation is CASRYRGRYGYTF.

The chain combines TRBV7-2 with TRBJ2-7; tentative D call: TRBD2 (6 bases). This CDR3 contains 16 residues. Trimming took off 6 bases at V and 0 bases at J, with 18 bases between the two ends. Germline loops: CDR1 SGHTA, CDR2 FQGNSA. The CDR3 here is CASSSRGGESSYEQYF. In DNA, the CDR3 is TGTGCCAGCAGTTCACGCGGCGGGGAGAGCTCCTACGAGCAGTACTTC.

The chain combines TRBV28 with TRBJ2-7; TRBD2 matches at 9 bases. The CDR3 has 14 amino acids. Germline trimming cut 5 bases from V and 2 bases from J; bases unmatched to any gene: 4. CDR1 is MDHEN and CDR2 is SYDVKM in the germline V gene. The CDR3 DNA is TGTGCCAGCAGTCAGCTAGCGGGGACCTACGAGCAGTACTTC. This encodes CASSQLAGTYEQYF.

In its sample, this clone was seen once. The genes are TRBV3-1 (or the pseudogene TRBV3-2) and TRBJ1-6; 7 bases are a match to TRBD1. V gave up 4 bases and J gave up 7 bases; unmatched junction bases: 7. The CDR3 contains 15 residues. Germline CDR1 is LGHDT and CDR2 is YNNKEL (reference sequence). Written as DNA, the CDR3 is TGTGCCAGCAGCCCCTTGGGACAGACCAATTCACCCCTCCACTTT. Its protein is CASSPLGQTNSPLHF.

A note on this clone: The sample holds other DNA sequences that translate to the same CDR3. The chain joins TRBV19 to TRBJ1-1; D is undetermined. CDR3 length equals 14 residues. V was clipped by 1 base and J by 0 bases, with 6 bases between them. Germline V gives CDR1 LNHDA, CDR2 SQIVND (reference sequence). This CDR3 is CASSIVGMNTEAFF. DNA of the CDR3: TGTGCCAGTAGTATAGTCGGGATGAACACTGAAGCTTTCTTT.

V and J are TRBV11-1 and TRBJ1-4; a weak D match, TRBD1 (6 bases). The CDR3 is 15 residues long. Germline V lookup: CDR1 SGHAT, CDR2 FQDESV (reference sequence). V was cut by 5 bases and J by 7 bases, with 17 bases left in between. Here the CDR3 reads CASSDPGAISEKLFF. CDR3 nucleotide sequence: TGTGCCAGCAGCGATCCAGGGGCTATCAGTGAAAAACTGTTTTTT.

The rearrangement joins TRBV10-3 to TRBJ2-2; D is perhaps TRBD2 (5 bases). This CDR3 comprises 11 residues. From germline, CDR1 is ENHRY and CDR2 SYGVKD. With 11 bases removed from V and 7 bases from J, the gap between germline ends came to 11 bases. The CDR3 reads CAPLGSGELFF. CDR3 nucleotides: TGTGCCCCCCTTGGGAGCGGGGAGCTGTTTTTT.

The CDR3 loop reads CASSLGGTNTGELFF. In DNA, the CDR3 is TGCGCCAGCAGCTTGGGGGGCACGAACACCGGGGAGCTGTTTTTT. The rearrangement links TRBV5-1 to TRBJ2-2; D possibly corresponds to TRBD1 (5 bases). V lost 0 bases and J 0 bases, leaving 6 bases between the germline ends. The germline gives CDR1 SGHRS, CDR2 YFSETQ. The length of the CDR3 is 15 residues.

The V call is TRBV2, the J call TRBJ1-5; the D gene is possibly TRBD1 (5 bases). V lost 8 bases, J lost 5 bases, and 16 bases lay in between. This CDR3 contains 14 residues. CDR1 SNHLY and CDR2 FYNNEI come from the germline V gene. CDR3 in amino acids: CASGRSQGYQPQHF. The CDR3, as DNA: TGTGCCAGCGGAAGGTCTCAGGGTTATCAGCCCCAGCATTTT.

The genes are TRBV14 and TRBJ1-5; possibly TRBD1 for D (5 bases). CDR3 length: 19 residues. Trimming pared 5 bases from V and 2 bases from J, leaving 25 bases between. CDR1 and CDR2 (germline): SGHDN, FVKESK. CDR3 DNA sequence: TGTGCCAGCAGCAAAAGGAAGGTCAGGGAACCCTATGGCAATCAGCCCCAGCATTTT. This translates into CASSKRKVREPYGNQPQHF. Full variable domain (missing parts from reference TRBV14 and TRBJ1-5): EAGVTQFPSHSVIEKGQTVTLRCDPISGHDNLYWYRRVMGKEIKFLLHFVKESKQDESGMPNNRFLAERTGGTYSTLKVQPAELEDSGVYFCASSKRKVREPYGNQPQHFGDGTRLSIL.

This chain joins TRBV11-2 and TRBJ2-5; D call uncertain. The germline V gene has CDR1 SGHAT and CDR2 FQNNGV. The CDR3 runs 15 residues. V shed 5 bases and J shed 5 bases, with 18 bases lying between them. The CDR3 spells CASSPLWSPGETQYF. The CDR3 region has the DNA TGTGCCAGCAGCCCCCTCTGGAGTCCTGGGGAGACCCAGTACTTC.

The rearrangement joins TRBV28 to TRBJ2-5; TRBD1 agrees at 9 bases. Germline-derived CDR1 and CDR2 are MDHEN and SYDVKM. The CDR3 has 18 residues. V lost 6 bases and J lost 2; bases outside the gene matches: 16. The CDR3 sequence is CASREGTGFYAEQETQYF. CDR3 sequence (DNA): TGTGCCAGCAGGGAAGGGACAGGGTTTTATGCGGAACAAGAGACCCAGTACTTC.